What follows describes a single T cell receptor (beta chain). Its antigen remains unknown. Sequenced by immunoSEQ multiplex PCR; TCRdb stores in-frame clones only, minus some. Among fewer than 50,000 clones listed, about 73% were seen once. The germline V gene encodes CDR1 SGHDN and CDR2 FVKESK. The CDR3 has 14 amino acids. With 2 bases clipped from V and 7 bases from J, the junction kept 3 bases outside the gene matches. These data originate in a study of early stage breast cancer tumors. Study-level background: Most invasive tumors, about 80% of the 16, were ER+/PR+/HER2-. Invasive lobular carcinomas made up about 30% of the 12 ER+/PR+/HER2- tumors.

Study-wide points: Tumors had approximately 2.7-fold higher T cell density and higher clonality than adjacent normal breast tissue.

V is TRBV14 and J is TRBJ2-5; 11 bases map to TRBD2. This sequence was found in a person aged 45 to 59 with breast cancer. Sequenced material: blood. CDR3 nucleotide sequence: TGTGCCAGCAGCCAAACTAGCGGGAGCGGGACCCAGTACTTC. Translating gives CASSQTSGSGTQYF.